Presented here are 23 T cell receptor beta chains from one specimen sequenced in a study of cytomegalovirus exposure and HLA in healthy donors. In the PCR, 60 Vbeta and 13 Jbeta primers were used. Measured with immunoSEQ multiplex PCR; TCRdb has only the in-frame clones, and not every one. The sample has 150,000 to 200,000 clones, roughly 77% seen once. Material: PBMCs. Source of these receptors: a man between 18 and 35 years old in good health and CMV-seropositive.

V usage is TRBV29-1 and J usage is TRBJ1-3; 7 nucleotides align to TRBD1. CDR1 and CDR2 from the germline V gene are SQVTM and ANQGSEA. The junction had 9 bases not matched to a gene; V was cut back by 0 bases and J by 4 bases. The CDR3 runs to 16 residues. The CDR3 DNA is TGCAGCGTTGAAGAAGGGGGAGAGGGGGCGGGAAACACCATATATTTT. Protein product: CSVEEGGEGAGNTIYF.

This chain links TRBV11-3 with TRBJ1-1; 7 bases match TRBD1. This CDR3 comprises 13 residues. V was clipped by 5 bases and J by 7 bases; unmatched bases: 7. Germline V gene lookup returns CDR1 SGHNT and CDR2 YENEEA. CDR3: CASSEDREDEAFF. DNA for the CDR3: TGTGCCAGCAGCGAAGACAGGGAGGATGAAGCTTTCTTT. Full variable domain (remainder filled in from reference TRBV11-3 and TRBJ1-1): EAGVVQSPRYKIIEKKQPVAFWCNPISGHNTLYWYLQNLGQGPELLIRYENEEAVDDSQLPKDRFSAERLKGVDSTLKIQPAELGDSAVYLCASSEDREDEAFFGQGTRLTVV.

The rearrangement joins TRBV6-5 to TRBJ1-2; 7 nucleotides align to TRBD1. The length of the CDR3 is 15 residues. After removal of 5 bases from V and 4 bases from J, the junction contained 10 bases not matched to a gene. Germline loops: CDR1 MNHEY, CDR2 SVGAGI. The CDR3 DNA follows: TGTGCCAGCAGTCCTATCTCGGGACAGCTCTATGGCTACACCTTC. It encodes CASSPISGQLYGYTF.

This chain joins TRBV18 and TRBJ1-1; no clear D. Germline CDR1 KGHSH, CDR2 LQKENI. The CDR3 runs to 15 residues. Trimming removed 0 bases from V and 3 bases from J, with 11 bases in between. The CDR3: CASSPPEGKYTEAFF. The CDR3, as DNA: TGTGCCAGCTCACCACCAGAGGGAAAGTACACTGAAGCTTTCTTT.

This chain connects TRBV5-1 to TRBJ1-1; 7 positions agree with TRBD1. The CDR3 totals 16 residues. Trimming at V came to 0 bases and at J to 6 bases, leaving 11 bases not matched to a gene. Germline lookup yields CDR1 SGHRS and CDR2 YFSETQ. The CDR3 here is CASSLGATGAAAEAFF. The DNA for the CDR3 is TGCGCCAGCAGCTTGGGGGCCACAGGGGCGGCGGCTGAAGCTTTCTTT.

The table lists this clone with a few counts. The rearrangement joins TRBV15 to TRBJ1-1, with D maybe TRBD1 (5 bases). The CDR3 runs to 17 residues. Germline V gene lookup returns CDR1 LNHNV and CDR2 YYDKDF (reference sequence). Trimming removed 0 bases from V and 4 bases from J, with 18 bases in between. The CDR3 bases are TGTGCCACCAGCAGAGATCGAGGTCCGGGGGGAATCACTGAAGCTTTCTTT. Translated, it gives CATSRDRGPGGITEAFF.

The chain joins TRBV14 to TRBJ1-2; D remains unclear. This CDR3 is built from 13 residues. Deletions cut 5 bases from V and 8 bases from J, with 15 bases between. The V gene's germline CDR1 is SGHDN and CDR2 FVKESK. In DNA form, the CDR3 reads TGTGCCAGCAGCTTACGGGGAGGGAGCGGCTACACCTTC. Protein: CASSLRGGSGYTF.

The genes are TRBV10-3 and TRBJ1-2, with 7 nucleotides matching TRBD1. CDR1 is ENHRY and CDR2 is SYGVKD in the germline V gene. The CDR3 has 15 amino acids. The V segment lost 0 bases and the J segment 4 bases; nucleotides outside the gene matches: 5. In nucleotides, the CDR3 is TGTGCCATCAGTGAGTCGCCAGGGGGAGGCTATGGCTACACCTTC. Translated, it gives CAISESPGGGYGYTF.

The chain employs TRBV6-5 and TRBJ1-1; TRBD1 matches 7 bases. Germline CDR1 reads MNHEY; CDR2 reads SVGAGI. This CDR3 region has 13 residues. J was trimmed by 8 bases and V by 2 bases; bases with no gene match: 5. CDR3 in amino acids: CASSYIAQGEAFF. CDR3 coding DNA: TGTGCCAGCAGTTACATTGCACAGGGGGAAGCTTTCTTT.

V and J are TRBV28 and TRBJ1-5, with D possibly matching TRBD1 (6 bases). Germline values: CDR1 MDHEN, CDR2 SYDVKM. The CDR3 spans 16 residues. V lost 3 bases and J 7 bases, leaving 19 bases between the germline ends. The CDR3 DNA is TGTGCCAGCAGTTTGGGGGGGGGCTTCGTTTGGCAGCCCCAGCATTTT. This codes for CASSLGGGFVWQPQHF.

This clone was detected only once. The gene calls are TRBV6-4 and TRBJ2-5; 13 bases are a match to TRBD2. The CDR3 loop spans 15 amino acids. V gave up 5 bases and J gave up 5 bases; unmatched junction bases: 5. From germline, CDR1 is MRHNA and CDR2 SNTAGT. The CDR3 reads CASSLLAGGPETQYF. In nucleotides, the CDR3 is TGTGCCAGCAGTTTACTAGCGGGGGGGCCGGAGACCCAGTACTTC.

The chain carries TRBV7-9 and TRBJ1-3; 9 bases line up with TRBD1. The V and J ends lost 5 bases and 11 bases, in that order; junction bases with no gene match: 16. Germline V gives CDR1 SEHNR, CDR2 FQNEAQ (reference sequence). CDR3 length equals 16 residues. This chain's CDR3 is CASSNPGQGRIQPIYF. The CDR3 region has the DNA TGTGCCAGCAGCAATCCGGGACAGGGACGGATCCAGCCCATATATTTT.

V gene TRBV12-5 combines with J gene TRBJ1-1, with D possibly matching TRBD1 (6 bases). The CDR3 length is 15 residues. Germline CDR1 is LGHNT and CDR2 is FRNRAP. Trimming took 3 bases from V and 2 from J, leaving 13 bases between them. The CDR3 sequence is CASGFSQGQNTEAFF. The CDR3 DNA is TGTGCTAGTGGTTTTTCGCAGGGGCAAAACACTGAAGCTTTCTTT.

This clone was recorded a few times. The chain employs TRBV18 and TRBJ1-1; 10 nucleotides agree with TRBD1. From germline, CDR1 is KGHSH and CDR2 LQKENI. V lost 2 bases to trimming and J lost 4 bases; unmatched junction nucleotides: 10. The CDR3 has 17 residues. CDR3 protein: CASSPFLTGGDGTEAFF. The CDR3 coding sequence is TGTGCCAGCTCACCATTTTTGACAGGGGGCGACGGCACTGAAGCTTTCTTT.

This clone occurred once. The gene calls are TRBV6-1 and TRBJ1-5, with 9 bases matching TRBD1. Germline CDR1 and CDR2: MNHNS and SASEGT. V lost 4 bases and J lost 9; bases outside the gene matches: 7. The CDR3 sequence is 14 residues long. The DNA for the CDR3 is TGTGCCAGCAGTGGACAGGGGGAAGACGGGCCCCAGCATTTT. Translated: CASSGQGEDGPQHF.

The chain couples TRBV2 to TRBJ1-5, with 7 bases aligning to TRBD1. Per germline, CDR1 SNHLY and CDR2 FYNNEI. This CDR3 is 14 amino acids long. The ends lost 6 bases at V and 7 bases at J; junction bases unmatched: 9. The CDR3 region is CASRDDRVYQPQHF. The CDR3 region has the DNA TGTGCCAGCAGGGACGACAGGGTCTACCAGCCCCAGCATTTT.

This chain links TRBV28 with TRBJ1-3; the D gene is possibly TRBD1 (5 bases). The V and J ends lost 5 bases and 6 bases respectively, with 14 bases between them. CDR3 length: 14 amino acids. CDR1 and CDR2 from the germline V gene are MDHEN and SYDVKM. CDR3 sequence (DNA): TGTGCCAGCAGTCGAGCAGGGTCGATAAACACCATATATTTT. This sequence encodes CASSRAGSINTIYF. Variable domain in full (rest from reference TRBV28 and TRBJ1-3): DVKVTQSSRYLVKRTGEKVFLECVQDMDHENMFWYRQDPGLGLRLIYFSYDVKMKEKGDIPEGYSVSREKKERFSLILESASTNQTSMYLCASSRAGSINTIYFGEGSWLTVV.

The DNA for the CDR3 is TGTGCCAGCAGCTTAGGGGTGGGAGAAGAAGAGACCCAGTACTTC. Its protein is CASSLGVGEEETQYF. The chain links TRBV11-2 to TRBJ2-5; D is possibly TRBD2 (5 bases). V shed 1 base and J shed 3 bases, with 12 bases lying between them. The germline V gene has CDR1 SGHAT and CDR2 FQNNGV. The CDR3 extends over 15 amino acids.

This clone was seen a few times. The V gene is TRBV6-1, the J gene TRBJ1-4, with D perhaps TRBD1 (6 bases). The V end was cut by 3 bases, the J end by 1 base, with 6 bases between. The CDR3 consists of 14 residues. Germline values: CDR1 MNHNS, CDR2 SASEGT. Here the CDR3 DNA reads TGTGCCAGCAGTGACAGGGGAACTAATGAAAAACTGTTTTTT. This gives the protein CASSDRGTNEKLFF.

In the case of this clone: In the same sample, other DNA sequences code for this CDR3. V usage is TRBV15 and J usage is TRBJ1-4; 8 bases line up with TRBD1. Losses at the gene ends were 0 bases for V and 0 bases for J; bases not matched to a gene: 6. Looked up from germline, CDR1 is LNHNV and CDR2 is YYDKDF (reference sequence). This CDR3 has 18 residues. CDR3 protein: CATSRDLQGASTNEKLFF. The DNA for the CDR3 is TGTGCCACCAGCAGAGATCTTCAGGGGGCGTCAACTAATGAAAAACTGTTTTTT.

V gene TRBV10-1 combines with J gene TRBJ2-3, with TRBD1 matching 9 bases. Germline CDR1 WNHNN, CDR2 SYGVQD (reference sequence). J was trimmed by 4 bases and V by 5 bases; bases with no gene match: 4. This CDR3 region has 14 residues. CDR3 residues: CASSSGQGADTQYF. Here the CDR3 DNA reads TGCGCCAGCAGTTCGGGACAGGGCGCAGATACGCAGTATTTT.

The CDR3 region is CASSIGHPGYTF. The CDR3 DNA is TGTGCCAGTAGTATAGGACATCCCGGCTACACCTTC. The chain has TRBV19 and TRBJ1-2; D unclear. CDR1 and CDR2 (germline): LNHDA, SQIVND (reference sequence). CDR3 size: 12 residues. Trimming took off 1 base at V and 8 bases at J, with 8 bases between the two ends.

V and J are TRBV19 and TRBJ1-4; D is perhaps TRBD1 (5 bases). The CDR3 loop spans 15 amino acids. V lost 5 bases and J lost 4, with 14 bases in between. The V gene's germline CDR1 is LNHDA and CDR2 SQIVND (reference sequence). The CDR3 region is CASSSEWGVNEKLFF. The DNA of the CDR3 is TGTGCCAGTAGTTCCGAGTGGGGGGTTAATGAAAAACTGTTTTTT.